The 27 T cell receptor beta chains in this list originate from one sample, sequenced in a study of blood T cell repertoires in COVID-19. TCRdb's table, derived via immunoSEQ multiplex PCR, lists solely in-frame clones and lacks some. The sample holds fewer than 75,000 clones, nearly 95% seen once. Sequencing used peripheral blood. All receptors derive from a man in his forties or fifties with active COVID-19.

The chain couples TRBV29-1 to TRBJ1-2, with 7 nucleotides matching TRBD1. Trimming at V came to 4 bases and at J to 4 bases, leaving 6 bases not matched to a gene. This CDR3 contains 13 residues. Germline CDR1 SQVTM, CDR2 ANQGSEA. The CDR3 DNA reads TGCAGCGTTGCCCCCGGGACAGTCTATGGCTACACCTTC. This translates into CSVAPGTVYGYTF.

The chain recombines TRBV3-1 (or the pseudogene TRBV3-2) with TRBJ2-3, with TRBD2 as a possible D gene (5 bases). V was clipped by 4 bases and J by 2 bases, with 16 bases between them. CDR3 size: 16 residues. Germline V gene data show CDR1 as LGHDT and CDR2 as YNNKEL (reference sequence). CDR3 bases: TGTGCCAGCAGCCCTTTAAGGCGGGTCTCCACAGATACGCAGTATTTT. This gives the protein CASSPLRRVSTDTQYF.

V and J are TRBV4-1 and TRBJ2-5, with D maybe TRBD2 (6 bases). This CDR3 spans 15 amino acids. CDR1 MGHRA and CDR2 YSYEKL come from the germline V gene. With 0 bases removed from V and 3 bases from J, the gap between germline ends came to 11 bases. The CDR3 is CASSQEGGREETQYF. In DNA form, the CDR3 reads TGCGCCAGCAGCCAAGAAGGAGGGCGGGAAGAGACCCAGTACTTC.

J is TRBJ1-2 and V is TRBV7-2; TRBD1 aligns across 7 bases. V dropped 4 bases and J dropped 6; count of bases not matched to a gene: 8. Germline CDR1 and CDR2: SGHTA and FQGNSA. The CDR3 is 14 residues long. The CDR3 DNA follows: TGTGCCAGCAGCTCCGGGTACAGGGGCAATGGCTACACCTTC. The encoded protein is CASSSGYRGNGYTF.

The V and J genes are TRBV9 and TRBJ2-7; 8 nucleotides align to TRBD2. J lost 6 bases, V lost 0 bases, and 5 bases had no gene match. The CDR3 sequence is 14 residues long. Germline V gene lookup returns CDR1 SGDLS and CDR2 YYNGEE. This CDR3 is CASSVAGGWGEQYF. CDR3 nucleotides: TGTGCCAGCAGCGTAGCGGGAGGGTGGGGCGAGCAGTACTTC.

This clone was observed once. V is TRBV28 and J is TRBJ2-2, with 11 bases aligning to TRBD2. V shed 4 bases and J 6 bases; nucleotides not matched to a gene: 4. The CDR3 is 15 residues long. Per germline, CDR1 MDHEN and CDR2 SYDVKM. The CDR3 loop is CASSWVAGGSGELFF. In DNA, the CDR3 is TGTGCCAGCAGTTGGGTAGCGGGAGGGTCCGGGGAGCTGTTTTTT.

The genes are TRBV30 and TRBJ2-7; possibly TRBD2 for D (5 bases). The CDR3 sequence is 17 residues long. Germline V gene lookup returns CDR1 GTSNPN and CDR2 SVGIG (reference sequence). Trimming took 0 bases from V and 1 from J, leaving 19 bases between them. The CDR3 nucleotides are TGTGCCTGGAGTGTACCGCGGGCGTCGCCTCTTTCCTACGAGCAGTACTTC. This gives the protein CAWSVPRASPLSYEQYF.

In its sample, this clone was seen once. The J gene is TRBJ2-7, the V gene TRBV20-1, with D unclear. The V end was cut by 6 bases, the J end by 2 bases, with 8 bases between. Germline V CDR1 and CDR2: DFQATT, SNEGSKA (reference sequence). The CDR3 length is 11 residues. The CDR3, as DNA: TGCAGTGCCCAGAATCCCTACGAGCAGTACTTC. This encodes CSAQNPYEQYF.

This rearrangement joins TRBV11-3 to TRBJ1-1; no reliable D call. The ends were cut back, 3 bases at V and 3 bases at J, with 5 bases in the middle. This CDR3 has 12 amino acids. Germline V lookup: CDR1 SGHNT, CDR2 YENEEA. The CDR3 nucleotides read TGTGCCAGCAGCTTTGAGGACACTGAAGCTTTCTTT. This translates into CASSFEDTEAFF.

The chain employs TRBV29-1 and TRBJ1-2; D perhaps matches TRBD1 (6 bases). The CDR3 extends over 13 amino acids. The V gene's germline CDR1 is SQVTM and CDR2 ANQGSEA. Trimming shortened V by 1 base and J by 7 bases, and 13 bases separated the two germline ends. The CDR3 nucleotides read TGCAGCGTTGAAGGGGGCAGGGGTCGTGGCTACACCTTC. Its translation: CSVEGGRGRGYTF.

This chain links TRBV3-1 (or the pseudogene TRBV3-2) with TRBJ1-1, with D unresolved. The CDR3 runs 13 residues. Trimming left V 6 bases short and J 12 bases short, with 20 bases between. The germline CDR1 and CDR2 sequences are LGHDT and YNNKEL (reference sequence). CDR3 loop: CASSRAAAEGTFF. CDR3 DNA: TGTGCCAGCAGTCGAGCTGCTGCGGAGGGAACTTTCTTT.

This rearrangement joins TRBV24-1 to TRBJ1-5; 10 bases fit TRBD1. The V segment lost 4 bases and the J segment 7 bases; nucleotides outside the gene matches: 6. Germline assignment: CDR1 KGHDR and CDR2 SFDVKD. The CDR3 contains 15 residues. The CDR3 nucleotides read TGTGCCACCAGTGACGGGGACAGGGGTGGCCAGCCCCAGCATTTT. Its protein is CATSDGDRGGQPQHF.

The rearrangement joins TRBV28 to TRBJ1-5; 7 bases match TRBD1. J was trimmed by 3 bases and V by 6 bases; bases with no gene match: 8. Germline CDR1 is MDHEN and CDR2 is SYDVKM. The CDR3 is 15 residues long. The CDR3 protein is CASSQDREDNQPQHF. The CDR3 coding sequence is TGTGCCAGCAGCCAAGACAGGGAAGACAATCAGCCCCAGCATTTT.

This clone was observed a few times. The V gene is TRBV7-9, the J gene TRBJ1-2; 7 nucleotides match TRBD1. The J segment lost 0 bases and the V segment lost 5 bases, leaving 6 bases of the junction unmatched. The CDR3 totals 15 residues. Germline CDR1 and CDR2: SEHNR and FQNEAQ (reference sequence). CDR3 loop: CASSPGQNPNYGYTF. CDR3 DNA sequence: TGTGCCAGCAGCCCGGGACAGAACCCTAACTATGGCTACACCTTC. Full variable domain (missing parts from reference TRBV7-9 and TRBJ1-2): DTGVSQNPRHKITKRGQNVTFRCDPISEHNRLYWYRQTLGQGPEFLTYFQNEAQLEKSRLLSDRFSAERPKGSFSTLEIQRTEQGDSAMYLCASSPGQNPNYGYTFGSGTRLTVV.

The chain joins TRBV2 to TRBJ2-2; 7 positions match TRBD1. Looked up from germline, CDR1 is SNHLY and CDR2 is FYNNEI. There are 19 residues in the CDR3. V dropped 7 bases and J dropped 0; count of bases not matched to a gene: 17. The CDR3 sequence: CASTDRGQSSGSNTGELFF. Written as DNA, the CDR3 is TGTGCCAGCACCGACCGGGGACAGTCCTCAGGTTCGAACACCGGGGAGCTGTTTTTT.

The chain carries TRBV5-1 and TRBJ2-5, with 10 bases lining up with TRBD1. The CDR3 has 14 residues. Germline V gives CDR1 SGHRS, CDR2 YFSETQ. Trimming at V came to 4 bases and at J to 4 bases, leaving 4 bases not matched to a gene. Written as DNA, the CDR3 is TGCGCCAGCAGCGACAGGGGGCGCAGAGAGACCCAGTACTTC. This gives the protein CASSDRGRRETQYF. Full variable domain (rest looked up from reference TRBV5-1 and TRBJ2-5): KAGVTQTPRYLIKTRGQQVTLSCSPISGHRSVSWYQQTPGQGLQFLFEYFSETQRNKGNFPGRFSGRQFSNSRSEMNVSTLELGDSALYLCASSDRGRRETQYFGPGTRLLVL.

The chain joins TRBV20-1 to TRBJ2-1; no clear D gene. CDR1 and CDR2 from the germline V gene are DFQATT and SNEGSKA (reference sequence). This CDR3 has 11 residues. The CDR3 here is CRPRVENEQFF. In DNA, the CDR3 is TGCAGACCACGAGTGGAGAATGAGCAGTTCTTC.

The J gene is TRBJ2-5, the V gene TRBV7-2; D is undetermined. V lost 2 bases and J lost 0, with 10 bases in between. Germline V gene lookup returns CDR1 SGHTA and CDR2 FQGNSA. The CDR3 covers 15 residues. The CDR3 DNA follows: TGTGCCAGCAGCTTAAGTCTGCGTAACCAAGAGACCCAGTACTTC. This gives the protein CASSLSLRNQETQYF. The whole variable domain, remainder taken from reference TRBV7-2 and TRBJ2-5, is GAGVSQSPSNKVTEKGKDVELRCDPISGHTALYWYRQSLGQGLEFLIYFQGNSAPDKSGLPSDRFSAERTGGSVSTLTIQRTQQEDSAVYLCASSLSLRNQETQYFGPGTRLLVL.

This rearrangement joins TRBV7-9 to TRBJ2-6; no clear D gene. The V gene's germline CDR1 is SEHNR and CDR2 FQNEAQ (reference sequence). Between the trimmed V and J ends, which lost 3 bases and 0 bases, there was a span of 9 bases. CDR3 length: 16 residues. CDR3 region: CASSFSFSSGANVLTF. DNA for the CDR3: TGTGCCAGCAGCTTTTCGTTCAGCTCTGGGGCCAACGTCCTGACTTTC.

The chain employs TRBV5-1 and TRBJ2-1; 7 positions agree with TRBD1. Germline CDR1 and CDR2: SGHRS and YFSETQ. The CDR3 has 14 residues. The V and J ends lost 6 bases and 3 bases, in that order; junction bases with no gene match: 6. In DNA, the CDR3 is TGCGCCAGCACTGGGACAGACTTCTACAATGAGCAGTTCTTC. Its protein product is CASTGTDFYNEQFF.

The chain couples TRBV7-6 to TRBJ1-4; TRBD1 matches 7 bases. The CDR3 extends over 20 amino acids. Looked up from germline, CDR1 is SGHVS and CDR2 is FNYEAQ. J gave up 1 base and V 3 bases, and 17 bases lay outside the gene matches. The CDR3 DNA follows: TGTGCCAGCAGCTTCCAGCCGGACAGGCGGAAGGGGAAAACTAATGAAAAACTGTTTTTT. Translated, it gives CASSFQPDRRKGKTNEKLFF.

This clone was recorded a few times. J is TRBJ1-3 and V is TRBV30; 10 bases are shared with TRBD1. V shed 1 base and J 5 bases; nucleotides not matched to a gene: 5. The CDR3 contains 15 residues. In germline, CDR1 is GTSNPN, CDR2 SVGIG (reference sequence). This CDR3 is CAWSGGQGYRNTIYF. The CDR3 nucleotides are TGTGCCTGGAGTGGGGGACAGGGGTACAGAAACACCATATATTTT.

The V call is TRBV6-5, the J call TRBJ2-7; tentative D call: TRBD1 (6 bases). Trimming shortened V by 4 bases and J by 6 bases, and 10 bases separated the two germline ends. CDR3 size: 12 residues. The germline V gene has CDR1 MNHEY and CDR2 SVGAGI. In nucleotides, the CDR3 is TGTGCCAGCAGTTCACAGGGTGGCGAGCAGTACTTC. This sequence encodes CASSSQGGEQYF.

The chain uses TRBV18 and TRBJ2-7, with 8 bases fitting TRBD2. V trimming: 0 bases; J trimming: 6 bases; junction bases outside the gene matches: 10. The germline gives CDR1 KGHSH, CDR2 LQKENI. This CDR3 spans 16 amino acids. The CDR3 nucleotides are TGTGCCAGCTCACCACCGAGGCGGGGGGCCGCCGGCGAGCAGTACTTC. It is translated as CASSPPRRGAAGEQYF.

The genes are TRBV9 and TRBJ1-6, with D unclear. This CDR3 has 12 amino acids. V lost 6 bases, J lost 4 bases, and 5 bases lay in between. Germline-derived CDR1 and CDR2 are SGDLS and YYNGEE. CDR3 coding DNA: TGTGCCAGCAACTCGTATAATTCACCCCTCCACTTT. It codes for CASNSYNSPLHF.

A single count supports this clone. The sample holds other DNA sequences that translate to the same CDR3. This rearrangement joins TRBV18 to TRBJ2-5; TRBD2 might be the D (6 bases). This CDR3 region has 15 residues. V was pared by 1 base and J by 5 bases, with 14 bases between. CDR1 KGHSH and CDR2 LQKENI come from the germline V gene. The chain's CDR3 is CASSPQGLPGETQYF. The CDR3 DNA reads TGTGCCAGCTCACCACAGGGACTGCCAGGGGAGACCCAGTACTTC.

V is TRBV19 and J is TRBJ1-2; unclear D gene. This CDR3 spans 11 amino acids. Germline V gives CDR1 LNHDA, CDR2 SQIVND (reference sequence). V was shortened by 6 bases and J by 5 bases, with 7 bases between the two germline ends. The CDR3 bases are TGTGCCAGTAGGAACCGGTATGGCTACACCTTC. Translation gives CASRNRYGYTF.